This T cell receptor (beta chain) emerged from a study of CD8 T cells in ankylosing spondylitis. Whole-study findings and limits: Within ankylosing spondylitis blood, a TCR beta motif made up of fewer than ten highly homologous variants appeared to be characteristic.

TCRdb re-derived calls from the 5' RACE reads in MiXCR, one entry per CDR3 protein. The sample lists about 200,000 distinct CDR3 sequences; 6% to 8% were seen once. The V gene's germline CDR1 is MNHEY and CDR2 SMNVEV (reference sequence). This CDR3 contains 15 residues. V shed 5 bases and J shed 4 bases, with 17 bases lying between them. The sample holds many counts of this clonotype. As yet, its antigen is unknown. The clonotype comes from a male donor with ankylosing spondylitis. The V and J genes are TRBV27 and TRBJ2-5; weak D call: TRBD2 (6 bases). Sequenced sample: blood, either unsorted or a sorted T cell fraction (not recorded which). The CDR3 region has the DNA TGTGCCAGCAGTCCCCTGGGACTTGCAATAGAGACCCAGTACTTC. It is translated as CASSPLGLAIETQYF.